These T cell receptor beta chains were read from a single sample in a study of CD8+ T cells in alopecia areata. Using immunoSEQ multiplex PCR, the repertoire was profiled, and TCRdb retains in-frame clones only, with some absent. The data contain approximately 130,000 clones, roughly 55% of them singletons. The input for sequencing was CD4+ T cells sorted from blood, taken at week 4, from a patient treated with tofacitinib. These receptors came from a human donor with alopecia areata. Both conserved end residues are trimmed from each CDR3. Each record gives: V gene, CDR3 protein.

V: TRBV6-5; CDR3: ASSRTRQGYNEQF
V: TRBV7-3; CDR3: ASSSGLAGGTQY
V: TRBV5-1; CDR3: ASSLAFQETQY
V: TRBV29-1; CDR3: SVPIAGGTQETQY
V: TRBV5-4; CDR3: ASSQTSGGTQETQY
V: TRBV7-2; CDR3: ASSLARGGNEQF
V: TRBV27; CDR3: ASSFTLGGGTYEQY
V: TRBV10-3; CDR3: AISEGTSGRETQY
V: TRBV29-1; CDR3: SAGGGSVTQETQY
V: TRBV18; CDR3: ASSPASTGNYGYT
V: TRBV29-1; CDR3: SVTTGGAKNIQY
V: TRBV4-1; CDR3: ASSQRGAEGTDTQY